The 17 T cell receptor beta chains below were found in one sample sequenced in a study of blood T cell repertoires in COVID-19 (dated by TCRdb to the early 2020s). Library preparation was by the immunoSEQ multiplex PCR assay. TCRdb retrieved this table from immuneACCESS and kept in-frame rearrangements only. Not all clones are present; in checked studies, unresolved V genes account for under half, and no reason is known for the remainder. For this sample there are 200,000 or so clones; 88% appear just once. Together, the top ten hold 1.5% to 2% of the sample. The sample consisted of peripheral blood. The receptors originated from a man between 65 and 85 years old with acute or convalescent COVID-19.

The gene calls are TRBV28 and TRBJ1-5, with 9 bases matching TRBD1. The CDR3 totals 13 residues. Germline CDR1 MDHEN, CDR2 SYDVKM. V dropped 9 bases and J dropped 5; count of bases not matched to a gene: 5. In DNA form, the CDR3 reads TGTGCCAGTATGGGACAGGGAGATCAGCCCCAGCATTTT. Translated: CASMGQGDQPQHF. The full variable domain, completed using reference TRBV28 and TRBJ1-5, is DVKVTQSSRYLVKRTGEKVFLECVQDMDHENMFWYRQDPGLGLRLIYFSYDVKMKEKGDIPEGYSVSREKKERFSLILESASTNQTSMYLCASMGQGDQPQHFGDGTRLSIL.

The rearrangement links TRBV18 to TRBJ1-2; TRBD1 aligns across 11 bases. CDR3 length: 16 residues. Germline V gene sequence: CDR1 KGHSH, CDR2 LQKENI. V lost 2 bases, J lost 5 bases, and 7 bases stayed unmatched. CDR3 sequence (DNA): TGTGCCAGCTCACCAAGCGGACAGGGGGCTGGGTATGGCTACACCTTC. As protein: CASSPSGQGAGYGYTF.

The V and J genes are TRBV5-1 and TRBJ1-2; maybe TRBD1 (5 bases). Trimming shortened V by 0 bases and J by 5 bases, and 11 bases separated the two germline ends. The CDR3 is 14 residues long. The germline V gene encodes CDR1 SGHRS and CDR2 YFSETQ. The CDR3 DNA sequence: TGCGCCAGCAGCTTGGCCGTGGGGGGGTATGGCTACACCTTC. Translating gives CASSLAVGGYGYTF.

The J gene is TRBJ2-7, the V gene TRBV5-4, with a tentative D call TRBD2 (6 bases). V was clipped by 3 bases and J by 0 bases, with 19 bases between them. The CDR3 runs 17 residues. Germline-derived CDR1 and CDR2 are SGHNT and YYREEE (reference sequence). The CDR3 sequence: CASSSPAGQRSSYEQYF. The DNA for the CDR3 is TGTGCCAGCAGCTCCCCTGCGGGGCAGCGGTCCTCCTACGAGCAGTACTTC. Supplemented by reference TRBV5-4 and TRBJ2-7, the full variable domain reads ETGVTQSPTHLIKTRGQQVTLRCSSQSGHNTVSWYQQALGQGPQFIFQYYREEENGRGNFPPRFSGLQFPNYSSELNVNALELDDSALYLCASSSPAGQRSSYEQYFGPGTRLTVT.

The chain is built from TRBV7-2 and TRBJ1-4, with D maybe TRBD1 (5 bases). Deletions cut 4 bases from V and 13 bases from J, with 22 bases between. The CDR3 spans 15 residues. From germline, CDR1 is SGHTA and CDR2 FQGNSA. CDR3 in DNA: TGTGCCAGCAGCTGGTATGAGTCGCAGAAGGGGATACTGTTTTTT. It yields the protein CASSWYESQKGILFF. Supplemented by reference TRBV7-2 and TRBJ1-4, the full variable domain reads GAGVSQSPSNKVTEKGKDVELRCDPISGHTALYWYRQSLGQGLEFLIYFQGNSAPDKSGLPSDRFSAERTGGSVSTLTIQRTQQEDSAVYLCASSWYESQKGILFFGSGTQLSVL.

In its sample, this clone was seen once. This sequence joins TRBV7-2 and TRBJ1-5, with D possibly matching TRBD1 (6 bases). The CDR3 totals 14 residues. In germline, CDR1 is SGHTA, CDR2 FQGNSA. The V gene lost 8 bases and the J gene lost 3 bases, with 14 bases spanning the gap. The CDR3 sequence: CASWGGQYNQPQHF. CDR3 coding DNA: TGTGCCAGCTGGGGGGGACAATACAATCAGCCCCAGCATTTT.

This chain uses TRBV3-1 (or the pseudogene TRBV3-2) with TRBJ2-3; TRBD2 is a possible D gene (6 bases). The CDR3 has 17 amino acids. V dropped 0 bases and J dropped 1 base, with 14 bases sitting between them. The germline CDR1 and CDR2 sequences are LGHDT and YNNKEL (reference sequence). The CDR3 DNA sequence: TGTGCCAGCAGCCAAGAAGAGGGCAGGGAGGGCACAGATACGCAGTATTTT. This codes for CASSQEEGREGTDTQYF.

The chain recombines TRBV9 with TRBJ2-3, with 8 bases that match TRBD2. Germline V gene sequence: CDR1 SGDLS, CDR2 YYNGEE. Trimming took 4 bases from V and 5 from J; bases not matched to a gene: 9. This CDR3 comprises 15 residues. The DNA of the CDR3 is TGTGCCAGCAGCCCAGTCGTGCGGGGGGTAGATACGCAGTATTTT. The encoded protein is CASSPVVRGVDTQYF.

Written as DNA, the CDR3 is TGTGCCAGCAGCGAGACTAACTACAATGAGCAGTTCTTC. Protein: CASSETNYNEQFF. This chain joins TRBV11-3 and TRBJ2-1; TRBD2 is a possible D gene (5 bases). Between the trimmed V and J ends, which lost 5 bases and 3 bases, there was a span of 8 bases. CDR3 length: 13 amino acids. Per germline, CDR1 SGHNT and CDR2 YENEEA.

This clone was recorded only once. This chain connects TRBV7-3 to TRBJ2-2, with 8 nucleotides matching TRBD2. Germline trimming cut 3 bases from V and 1 base from J; bases unmatched to any gene: 1. The CDR3 runs 15 residues. Germline CDR1 is SGHTA and CDR2 is FQGTGA. The CDR3 sequence: CASSLTSENTGELFF. For the CDR3, the DNA is TGTGCCAGCAGCTTGACTAGCGAGAACACCGGGGAGCTGTTTTTT.

The chain combines TRBV20-1 with TRBJ2-7; 12 bases map to TRBD2. Trimming removed 3 bases from V and 3 bases from J; junction bases left unmatched: 6. This CDR3 is built from 15 residues. Per germline, CDR1 DFQATT and CDR2 SNEGSKA (reference sequence). The CDR3 sequence is CSASGGGLAGYEQYF. Written as DNA, the CDR3 is TGCAGTGCTAGTGGTGGGGGACTAGCGGGCTACGAGCAGTACTTC.

The sample holds many counts of this clone. J is TRBJ2-1 and V is TRBV29-1; 9 nucleotides align to TRBD2. Trimming removed 7 bases from V and 6 bases from J; junction bases left unmatched: 10. Germline lookup yields CDR1 SQVTM and CDR2 ANQGSEA. The CDR3 contains 14 residues. The CDR3: CSARPGGRVNEQFF. The CDR3 region has the DNA TGCAGCGCCCGACCGGGCGGGAGGGTCAATGAGCAGTTCTTC.

The rearrangement links TRBV4-3 to TRBJ2-2; 9 bases line up with TRBD2. J was trimmed by 0 bases and V by 0 bases; bases with no gene match: 5. Germline V CDR1 and CDR2: LGHNA, YSLEER. CDR3 size: 18 residues. This CDR3 is CASSQDLLAGTNTGELFF. The CDR3 DNA is TGCGCCAGCAGCCAAGATCTACTAGCGGGCACGAACACCGGGGAGCTGTTTTTT.

This clone was counted a single time. The chain has TRBV5-5 and TRBJ2-7; 7 bases fit TRBD2. Germline CDR1 is SGHKS and CDR2 is YYEKEE (reference sequence). The CDR3 has 13 residues. V trimming: 3 bases; J trimming: 7 bases; junction bases outside the gene matches: 7. The CDR3 reads CASSYLHGGEQYF. Written as DNA, the CDR3 is TGTGCCAGCAGCTATTTACACGGGGGGGAGCAGTACTTC. The complete variable domain, with remaining parts taken from reference TRBV5-5 and TRBJ2-7, reads DAGVTQSPTHLIKTRGQQVTLRCSPISGHKSVSWYQQVLGQGPQFIFQYYEKEERGRGNFPDRFSARQFPNYSSELNVNALLLGDSALYLCASSYLHGGEQYFGPGTRLTVT.

The genes are TRBV5-1 and TRBJ2-5; possible D gene TRBD2, 7 bases. The CDR3 has 16 amino acids. The V end lost 0 bases, the J end lost 5 bases, and 17 bases lay between the germline ends. Germline V gene data show CDR1 as SGHRS and CDR2 as YFSETQ. The DNA for the CDR3 is TGCGCCAGCAGCTTGGTGTTCGGGGGGCTAGTTGAGACCCAGTACTTC. Translated, it gives CASSLVFGGLVETQYF. Using reference TRBV5-1 and TRBJ2-5 for the parts outside the CDR3, the full variable domain is KAGVTQTPRYLIKTRGQQVTLSCSPISGHRSVSWYQQTPGQGLQFLFEYFSETQRNKGNFPGRFSGRQFSNSRSEMNVSTLELGDSALYLCASSLVFGGLVETQYFGPGTRLLVL.

Note on this clone: At one end the junction does not follow the germline gene, possibly because of a read error. The J gene is TRBJ2-1, the V gene TRBV12-3 or TRBV12-4, with TRBD2 identical over 12 bases. CDR3 size: 13 residues. In nucleotides, the CDR3 is TGTGCCAGCAGTTTATCCCTAGCGGGAGGGTCTATCTTC. It codes for CASSLSLAGGSIF.

The V gene is TRBV5-1, the J gene TRBJ2-2, with 7 bases that match TRBD1. The CDR3 is made up of 16 amino acids. CDR1 is SGHRS, CDR2 YFSETQ, per germline. Unmatched junction bases numbered 6, after V lost 1 base and J lost 3 bases. The CDR3: CASSLSPGGYTGELFF. Written as DNA, the CDR3 is TGCGCCAGCAGCTTGTCTCCAGGGGGTTACACCGGGGAGCTGTTTTTT.